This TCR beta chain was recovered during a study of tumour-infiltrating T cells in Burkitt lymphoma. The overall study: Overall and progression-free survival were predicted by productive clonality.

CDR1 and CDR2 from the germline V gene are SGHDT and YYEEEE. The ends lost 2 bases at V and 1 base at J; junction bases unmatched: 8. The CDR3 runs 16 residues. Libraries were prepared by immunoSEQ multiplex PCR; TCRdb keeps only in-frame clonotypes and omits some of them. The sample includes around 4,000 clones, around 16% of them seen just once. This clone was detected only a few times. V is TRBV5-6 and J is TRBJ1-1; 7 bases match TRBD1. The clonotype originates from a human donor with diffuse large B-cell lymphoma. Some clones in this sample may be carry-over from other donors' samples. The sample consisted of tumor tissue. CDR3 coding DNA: TGTGCCAGCAGCTTTTGGGGGACAGTGCAGAACACTGAAGCTTTCTTT. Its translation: CASSFWGTVQNTEAFF.